Included here is one T cell receptor beta chain sequence, with context. Its antigen remains unidentified. Per-base quality was not reported, and no clone a single base away is much larger than it. The data stem from a study of Ad26.COV2.S vaccination and SARS-CoV-2 variants (dated by TCRdb to about 2021). With respect to the entire study: Vaccine-arm donors were drawn from COV1001, a multicentre, randomized, double-blind, placebo-controlled phase I-IIa trial of Ad26.COV2.S in healthy adults. Ad26.COV2.S was administered intramuscularly at a dose of 5x10^10 or 1x10^11 viral particles, either as one shot or as two shots given 56 days apart. TCRbeta repertoire sequencing was used to assess the specificity and breadth of SARS-CoV-2-reactive T cell receptors after Ad26.COV2.S vaccination. The TCR-sequenced set comprised approximately 30 samples: around 20 Ad26.COV2.S vaccine recipients, 5 placebo recipients and 8 SARS-CoV-2 convalescent individuals. Trial participants were randomized into five groups of five, in which low-dose or high-dose Ad26.COV2.S was given once or twice, or placebo was given on both occasions. Throughout the experiments and outcome assessment, investigators stayed blinded to trial group allocation. Overall study results and their limits: Vaccine and placebo recipients had comparable non-spike TCR breadth, which fits with the vaccine containing only spike. Substantial breadth of spike-specific CD8+ and CD4+ T cell responses was reported after vaccination. The study lacked the statistical power to compare responses across vaccine doses or regimens. Ad26.COV2.S recipients had higher spike-specific TCR breadth than placebo recipients (P = 0.0014). According to the authors, total T cell responses may have been underestimated by the TCR breadth and depth analyses.

CDR1 and CDR2 (KGHSH, LQKENI) derive from the germline V gene. Counted from cysteine to phenylalanine, this CDR3 has 14 amino acids. This entry keeps only the CDR3 DNA: 42 bases, framed from base 1. From V the trimming removes 0 bases and from J it removes 5 bases, while the gene matches leave 3 bases of the junction unaccounted for. The intended sense of this specimen's treatment or condition label: 15 to 20 received Ad26.COV2.S at low or high dose, single or two shots; about 5 received placebo; per-sample allocation not given. Repertoires of vaccine and placebo recipients were sequenced from samples collected on day 63 after the first injection. In Cohort 1b, fewer than 30 adults aged 18-55 years were enrolled at a single site in Boston, USA, between 29 July and 7 August 2020. Ad26.COV2.S was a replication-incompetent adenovirus type 26 vector expressing a prefusion-stabilized SARS-CoV-2 spike protein from the original Wuhan strain.

TCRbeta CDR3 regions were sequenced with the immunoSEQ Assay. After extraction, genomic DNA underwent amplification by bias-controlled multiplex PCR, followed by high-throughput sequencing. The published analysis was carried out like this. To quantify the absolute abundance of every unique TCRbeta CDR3 region, sequences were collapsed and filtered. T cell fraction was estimated by normalizing TCRbeta template counts to usable DNA, which was measured by amplifying reference genes present in all nucleated cells. Repertoire TCRs were annotated as SARS-CoV-2-specific when V gene, CDR3 amino acid sequence and J gene were exactly matched to a known reactive TCR set. The reference SARS-CoV-2 TCR set came from MIRA and was filtered for enrichment in COVID-19-positive ImmuneCODE repertoires, removing public or cross-reactive TCRs. Using the MIRA antigens, annotated TCRs were further analysed by specific ORF or by position within an ORF. Depth was the summed frequency of annotated unique rearrangements, while breadth was defined as annotated unique rearrangements over total unique productive rearrangements. Group comparisons of TCR breadth used two-sided Wilcoxon rank-sum tests. TCRdb carries this immuneACCESS record with in-frame sequences only. Its versions omit some clonotypes, under half of them owing to an unresolved V gene in the studies checked, with the rest unexplained. Clone size and V and J calls were adopted from that table, with D and trimming inferred from the DNA. The sample has some 300,000 clones on record, about 86% of them singletons. The top ten constitute around 1.9% of the sample.

Sequences were derived from peripheral blood, sampled in a trial of Ad26.COV2.S vaccine versus placebo. The V and J genes are TRBV18 and TRBJ2-7; a stretch of 8 junction bases matches TRBD1. The TCR was taken from a person between 18 and 59 years old who received the Ad26.COV2.S COVID-19 vaccine or a placebo. The CDR3 corresponds to CASSPPAGGDEQYF. The DNA is as follows: TGTGCCAGCTCACCACCGGCAGGGGGCGACGAGCAGTACTTC.